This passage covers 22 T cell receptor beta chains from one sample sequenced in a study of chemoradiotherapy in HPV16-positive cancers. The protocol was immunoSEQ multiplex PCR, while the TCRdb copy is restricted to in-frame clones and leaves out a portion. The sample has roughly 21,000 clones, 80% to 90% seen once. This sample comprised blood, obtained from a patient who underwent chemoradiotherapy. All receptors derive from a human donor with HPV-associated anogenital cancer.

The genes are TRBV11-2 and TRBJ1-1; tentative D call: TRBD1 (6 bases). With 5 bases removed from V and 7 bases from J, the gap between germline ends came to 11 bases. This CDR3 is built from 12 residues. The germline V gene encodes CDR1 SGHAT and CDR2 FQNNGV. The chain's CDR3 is CASSSQGFEAFF. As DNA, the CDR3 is TGTGCCAGCAGCAGCCAGGGGTTTGAAGCTTTCTTT. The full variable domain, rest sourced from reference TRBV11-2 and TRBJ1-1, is EAGVAQSPRYKIIEKRQSVAFWCNPISGHATLYWYQQILGQGPKLLIQFQNNGVVDDSQLPKDRFSAERLKGVDSTLKIQPAKLEDSAVYLCASSSQGFEAFFGQGTRLTVV.

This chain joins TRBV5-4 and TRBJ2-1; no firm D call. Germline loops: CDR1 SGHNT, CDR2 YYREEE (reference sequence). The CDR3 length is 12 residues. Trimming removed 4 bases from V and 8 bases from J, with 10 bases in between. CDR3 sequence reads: CASSLMTHEQFF. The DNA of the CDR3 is TGTGCCAGCAGCCTGATGACCCATGAGCAGTTCTTC.

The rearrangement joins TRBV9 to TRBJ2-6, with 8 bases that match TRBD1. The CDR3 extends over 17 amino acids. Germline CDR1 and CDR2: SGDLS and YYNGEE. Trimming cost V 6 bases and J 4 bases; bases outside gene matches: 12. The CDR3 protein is CASTGGAGKAGANVLTF. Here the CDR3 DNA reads TGTGCCAGCACAGGGGGCGCGGGAAAAGCCGGGGCCAACGTCCTGACTTTC.

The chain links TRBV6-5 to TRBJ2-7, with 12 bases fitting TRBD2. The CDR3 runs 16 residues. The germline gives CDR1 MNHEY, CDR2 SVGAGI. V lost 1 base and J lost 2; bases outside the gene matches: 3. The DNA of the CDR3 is TGTGCCAGCAGTTACTTCGCTAGCGGGGGGGCCTACGAGCAGTACTTC. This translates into CASSYFASGGAYEQYF.

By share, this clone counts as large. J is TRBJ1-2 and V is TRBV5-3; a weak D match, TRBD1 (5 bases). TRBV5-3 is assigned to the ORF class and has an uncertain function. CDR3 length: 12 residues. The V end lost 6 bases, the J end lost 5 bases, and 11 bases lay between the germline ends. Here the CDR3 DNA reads TGTGCCAGAAAGAGACAGTTGTATGGCTACACCTTC. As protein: CARKRQLYGYTF.

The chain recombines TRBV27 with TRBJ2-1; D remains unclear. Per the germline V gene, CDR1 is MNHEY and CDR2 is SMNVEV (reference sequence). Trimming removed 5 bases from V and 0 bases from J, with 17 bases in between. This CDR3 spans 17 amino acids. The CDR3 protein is CASSGTTRVSSYNEQFF. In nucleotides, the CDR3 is TGTGCCAGCAGTGGCACAACCCGGGTCAGCTCCTACAATGAGCAGTTCTTC.

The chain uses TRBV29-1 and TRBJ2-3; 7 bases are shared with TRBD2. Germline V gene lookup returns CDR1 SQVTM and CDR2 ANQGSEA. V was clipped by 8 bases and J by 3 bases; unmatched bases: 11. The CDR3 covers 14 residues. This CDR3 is CSSTAGLGTDTQYF. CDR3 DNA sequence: TGCAGCTCCACCGCCGGACTAGGAACAGATACGCAGTATTTT.

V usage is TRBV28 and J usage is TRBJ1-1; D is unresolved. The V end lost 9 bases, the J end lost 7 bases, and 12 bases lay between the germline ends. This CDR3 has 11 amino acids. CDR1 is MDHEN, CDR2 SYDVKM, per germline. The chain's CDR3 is CASGGVVEAFF. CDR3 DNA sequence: TGTGCCAGTGGCGGAGTGGTTGAAGCTTTCTTT.

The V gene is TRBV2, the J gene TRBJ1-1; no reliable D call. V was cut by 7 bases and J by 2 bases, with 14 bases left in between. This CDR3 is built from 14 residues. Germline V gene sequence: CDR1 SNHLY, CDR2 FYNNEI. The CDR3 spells CASIYGFGNTEAFF. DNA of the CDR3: TGTGCCAGCATCTACGGATTCGGAAACACTGAAGCTTTCTTT.

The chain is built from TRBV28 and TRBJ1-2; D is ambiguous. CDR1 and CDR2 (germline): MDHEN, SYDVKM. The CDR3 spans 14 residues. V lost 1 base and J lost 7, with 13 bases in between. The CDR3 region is CASSLSSGKLGYTF. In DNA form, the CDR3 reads TGTGCCAGCAGTTTATCCTCAGGCAAACTTGGCTACACCTTC.

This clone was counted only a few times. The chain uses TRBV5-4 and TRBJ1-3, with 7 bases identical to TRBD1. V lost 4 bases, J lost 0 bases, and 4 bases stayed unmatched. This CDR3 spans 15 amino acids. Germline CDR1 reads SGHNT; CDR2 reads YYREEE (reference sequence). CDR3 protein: CASSPGTDSGNTIYF. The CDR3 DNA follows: TGTGCCAGCAGCCCGGGGACAGACTCTGGAAACACCATATATTTT.

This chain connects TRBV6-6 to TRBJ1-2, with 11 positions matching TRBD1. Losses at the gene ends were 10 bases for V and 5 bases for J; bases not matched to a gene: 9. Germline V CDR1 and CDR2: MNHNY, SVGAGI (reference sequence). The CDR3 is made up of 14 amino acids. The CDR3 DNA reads TGTGCCACCAACCCGGGACAGGGGGTTTATGGCTACACCTTC. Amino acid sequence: CATNPGQGVYGYTF.

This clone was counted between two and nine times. The CDR3 loop reads CASSSNRANSPLHF. CDR3 coding DNA: TGTGCCAGCAGCTCAAACAGGGCCAATTCACCCCTCCACTTT. The V and J genes are TRBV7-9 and TRBJ1-6, with D tentatively TRBD1 (6 bases). Trimming left V 4 bases short and J 7 bases short, with 11 bases between. The CDR3 totals 14 residues. Germline assignment: CDR1 SEHNR and CDR2 FQNEAQ (reference sequence).

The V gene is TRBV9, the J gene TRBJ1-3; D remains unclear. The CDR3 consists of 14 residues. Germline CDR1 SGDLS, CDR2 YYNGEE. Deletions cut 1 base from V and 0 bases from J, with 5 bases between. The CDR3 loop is CASSVTDSGNTIYF. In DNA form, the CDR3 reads TGTGCCAGCAGCGTAACAGACTCTGGAAACACCATATATTTT.

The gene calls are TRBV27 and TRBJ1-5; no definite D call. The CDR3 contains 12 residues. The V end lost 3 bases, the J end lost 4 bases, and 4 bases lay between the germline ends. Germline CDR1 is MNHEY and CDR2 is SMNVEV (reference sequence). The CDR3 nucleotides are TGTGCCAGCAGTTTCCTTAATCAGCCCCAGCATTTT. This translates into CASSFLNQPQHF.

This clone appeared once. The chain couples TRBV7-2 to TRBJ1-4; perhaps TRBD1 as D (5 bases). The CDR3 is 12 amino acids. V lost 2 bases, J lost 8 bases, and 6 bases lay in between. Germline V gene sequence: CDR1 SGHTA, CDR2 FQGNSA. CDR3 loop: CASSLQGEKLFF. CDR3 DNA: TGTGCCAGCAGCTTACAGGGCGAAAAACTGTTTTTT.

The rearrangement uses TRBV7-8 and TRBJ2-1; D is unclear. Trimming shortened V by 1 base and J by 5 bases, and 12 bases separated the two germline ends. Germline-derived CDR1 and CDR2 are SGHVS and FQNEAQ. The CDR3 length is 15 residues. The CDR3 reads CASSLGLGHNNEQFF. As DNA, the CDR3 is TGTGCCAGCAGCTTAGGGCTGGGTCATAACAATGAGCAGTTCTTC. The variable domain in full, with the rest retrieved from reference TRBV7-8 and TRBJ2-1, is GAGVSQSPRYKVAKRGQDVALRCDPISGHVSLFWYQQALGQGPEFLTYFQNEAQLDKSGLPSDRFFAERPEGSVSTLKIQRTQQEDSAVYLCASSLGLGHNNEQFFGPGTRLTVL.

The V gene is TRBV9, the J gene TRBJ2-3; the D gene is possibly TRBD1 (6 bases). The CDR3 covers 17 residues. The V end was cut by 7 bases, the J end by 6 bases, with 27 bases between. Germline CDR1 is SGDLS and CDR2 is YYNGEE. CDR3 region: CASSLLGAPLAQDTQYF. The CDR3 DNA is TGTGCCAGCTCCCTCCTGGGGGCCCCCTTAGCACAGGATACGCAGTATTTT.

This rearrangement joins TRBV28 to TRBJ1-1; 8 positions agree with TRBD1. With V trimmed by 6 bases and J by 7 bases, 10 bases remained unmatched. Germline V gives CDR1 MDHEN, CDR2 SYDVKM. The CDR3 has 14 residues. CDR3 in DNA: TGTGCCAGCAGGCGGACAGGGCCTTCGGGTGAAGCTTTCTTT. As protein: CASRRTGPSGEAFF.

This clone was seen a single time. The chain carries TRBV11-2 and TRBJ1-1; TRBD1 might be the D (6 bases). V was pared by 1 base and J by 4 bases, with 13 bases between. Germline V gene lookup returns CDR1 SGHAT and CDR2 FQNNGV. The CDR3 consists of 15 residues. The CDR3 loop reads CASSLVAGAPTEAFF. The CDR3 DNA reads TGTGCCAGCAGCTTAGTGGCAGGGGCTCCCACTGAAGCTTTCTTT.

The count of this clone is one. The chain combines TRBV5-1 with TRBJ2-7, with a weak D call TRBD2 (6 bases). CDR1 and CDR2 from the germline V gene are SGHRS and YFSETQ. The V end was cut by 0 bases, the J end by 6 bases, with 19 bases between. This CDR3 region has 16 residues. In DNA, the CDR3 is TGCGCCAGCAGCTTGGTTGCGGGGAAGGTCCCGAGCGAGCAGTACTTC. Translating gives CASSLVAGKVPSEQYF.

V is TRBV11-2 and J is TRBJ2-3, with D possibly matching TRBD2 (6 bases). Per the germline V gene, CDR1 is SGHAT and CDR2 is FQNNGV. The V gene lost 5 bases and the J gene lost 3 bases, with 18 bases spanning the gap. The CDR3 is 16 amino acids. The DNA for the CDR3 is TGTGCCAGCAGCCTAGGCGGCGGGATTAGGACAGATACGCAGTATTTT. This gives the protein CASSLGGGIRTDTQYF.